This T cell receptor (beta chain) was recorded in a study of T-cell memory formation after mild COVID-19. Findings and caveats of the study: That cross-reactive memory joined was suggested by some responding clones appearing in pre-infection memory. CD4+ contracting clones were mainly CM and EM; CD8+ ones, EMRA.

The 5'RACE method, run with constant-segment primers, produced TCR alpha and TCR beta cDNA libraries (carrying sample barcodes and UMIs). From the 5' RACE reads, TCRdb called clonotypes with MiXCR, one entry per CDR3 protein. The data show 350,000 or so distinct CDR3 sequences, 20% to 25% seen once. Germline values: CDR1 MNHEY, CDR2 SMNVEV (reference sequence). The length of the CDR3 is 16 residues. V lost 6 bases to trimming and J lost 2 bases, with 19 bases between them. In regard to this clonotype: What it binds is not known.

Sample: PBMCs or a T cell subset sorted from them (not recorded which). The TCR sequence derives from a young man who had mild COVID-19 (a few samples of this study predate the infection). Cell type and time point are not known. This sequence joins TRBV27 and TRBJ1-2, with a tentative D call TRBD1 (5 bases). The DNA of the CDR3 is TGTGCCAGCAGACCATGGGGGGGTTCCAGCAACTATGGCTACACCTTC. Protein sequence: CASRPWGGSSNYGYTF.